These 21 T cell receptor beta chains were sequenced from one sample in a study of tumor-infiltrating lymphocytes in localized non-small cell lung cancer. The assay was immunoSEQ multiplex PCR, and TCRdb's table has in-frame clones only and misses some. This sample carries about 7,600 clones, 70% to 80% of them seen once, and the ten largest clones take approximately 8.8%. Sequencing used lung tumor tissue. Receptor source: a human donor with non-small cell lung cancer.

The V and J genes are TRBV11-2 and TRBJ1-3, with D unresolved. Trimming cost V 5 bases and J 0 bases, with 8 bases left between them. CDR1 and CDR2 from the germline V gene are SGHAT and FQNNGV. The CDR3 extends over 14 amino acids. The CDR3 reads CASSPTVSGNTIYF. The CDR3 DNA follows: TGTGCCAGCAGCCCAACAGTCTCTGGAAACACCATATATTTT.

As DNA, the CDR3 is TGTGCCAGCAGTTACCTCTTCCGACAGGGTGGAGATGAAAAACTGTTTTTT. This translates into CASSYLFRQGGDEKLFF. This chain uses TRBV28 with TRBJ1-4, with 7 nucleotides matching TRBD1. The germline CDR1 and CDR2 sequences are MDHEN and SYDVKM. After removal of 4 bases from V and 6 bases from J, the junction contained 14 bases not matched to a gene. The CDR3 runs 17 residues.

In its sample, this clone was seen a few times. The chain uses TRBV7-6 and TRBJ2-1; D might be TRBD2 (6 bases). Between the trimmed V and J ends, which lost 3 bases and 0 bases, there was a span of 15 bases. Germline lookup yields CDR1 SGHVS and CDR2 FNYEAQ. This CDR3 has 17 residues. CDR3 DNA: TGTGCCAGCAGCTTTACCGGAGGGCGAAGCTCCTACAATGAGCAGTTCTTC. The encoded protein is CASSFTGGRSSYNEQFF.

The DNA of the CDR3 is TGTGCCTGGAGGCGACTAGCGGGAGGGCCTGGCGGTGAGCAGTACTTC. The encoded protein is CAWRRLAGGPGGEQYF. The V call is TRBV30, the J call TRBJ2-7, with 14 bases lining up with TRBD2. Germline V gene lookup returns CDR1 GTSNPN and CDR2 SVGIG (reference sequence). The CDR3 runs 16 residues. The V gene end was trimmed by 3 bases and the J gene end by 7 bases; junction bases not matched to a gene: 11.

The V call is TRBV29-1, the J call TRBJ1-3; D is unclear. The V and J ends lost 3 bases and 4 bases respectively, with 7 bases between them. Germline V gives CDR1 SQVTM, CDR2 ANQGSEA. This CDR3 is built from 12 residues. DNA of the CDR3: TGCAGCGTTGAGAACTCCGGAAACACCATATATTTT. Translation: CSVENSGNTIYF.

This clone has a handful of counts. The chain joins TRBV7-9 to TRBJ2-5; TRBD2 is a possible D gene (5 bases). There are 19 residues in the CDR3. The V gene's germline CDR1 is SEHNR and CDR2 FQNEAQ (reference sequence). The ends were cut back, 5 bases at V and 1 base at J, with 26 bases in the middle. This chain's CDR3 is CASSDAGQRTQMAQETQYF. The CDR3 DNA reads TGTGCCAGCAGCGATGCTGGGCAGCGGACCCAGATGGCCCAAGAGACCCAGTACTTC.

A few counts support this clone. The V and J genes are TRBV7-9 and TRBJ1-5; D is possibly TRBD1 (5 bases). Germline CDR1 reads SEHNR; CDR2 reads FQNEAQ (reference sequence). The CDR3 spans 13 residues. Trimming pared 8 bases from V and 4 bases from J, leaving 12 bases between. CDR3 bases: TGTGCCAGCGGGGACGGAATGAATCAGCCCCAGCATTTT. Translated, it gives CASGDGMNQPQHF.

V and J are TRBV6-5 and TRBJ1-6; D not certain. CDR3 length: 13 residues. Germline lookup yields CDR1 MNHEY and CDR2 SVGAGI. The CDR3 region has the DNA TGTGCGGTACTACGGTCCTCCGGGATACCCCTCCACTTT. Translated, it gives CAVLRSSGIPLHF.

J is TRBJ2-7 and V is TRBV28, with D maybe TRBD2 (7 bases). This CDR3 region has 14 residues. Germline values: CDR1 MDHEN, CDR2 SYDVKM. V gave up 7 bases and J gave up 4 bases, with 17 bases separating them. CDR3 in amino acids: CASTLGGARYEQYF. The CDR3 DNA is TGTGCCAGCACCCTGGGGGGGGCGAGATACGAGCAGTACTTC.

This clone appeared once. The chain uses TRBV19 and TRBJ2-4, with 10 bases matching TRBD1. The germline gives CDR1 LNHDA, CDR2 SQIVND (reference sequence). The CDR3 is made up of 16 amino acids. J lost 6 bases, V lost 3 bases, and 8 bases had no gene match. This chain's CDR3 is CASSMVGQGKGNIQYF. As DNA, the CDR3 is TGTGCCAGTAGTATGGTGGGACAGGGGAAGGGAAACATTCAGTACTTC. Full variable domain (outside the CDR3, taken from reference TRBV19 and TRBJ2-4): DGGITQSPKYLFRKEGQNVTLSCEQNLNHDAMYWYRQDPGQGLRLIYYSQIVNDFQKGDIAEGYSVSREKKESFPLTVTSAQKNPTAFYLCASSMVGQGKGNIQYFGAGTRLSVL.

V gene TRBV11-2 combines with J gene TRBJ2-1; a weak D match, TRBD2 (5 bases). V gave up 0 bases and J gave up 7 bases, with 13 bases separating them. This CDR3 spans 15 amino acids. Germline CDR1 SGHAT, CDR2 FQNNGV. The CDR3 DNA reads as TGTGCCAGCAGCTTAGACCCGAGACCGGGGAATGAGCAGTTCTTC. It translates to CASSLDPRPGNEQFF.

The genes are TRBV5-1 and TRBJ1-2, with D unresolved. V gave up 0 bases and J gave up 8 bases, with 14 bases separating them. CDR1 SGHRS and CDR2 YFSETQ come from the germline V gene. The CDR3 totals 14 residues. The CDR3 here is CASSLEPLSGGYTF. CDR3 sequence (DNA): TGCGCCAGCAGCTTGGAACCGCTCTCCGGGGGCTACACCTTC.

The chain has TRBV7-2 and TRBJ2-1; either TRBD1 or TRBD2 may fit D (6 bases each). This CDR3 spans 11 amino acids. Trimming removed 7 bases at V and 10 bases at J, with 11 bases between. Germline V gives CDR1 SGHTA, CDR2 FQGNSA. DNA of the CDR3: TGTGCCAGCACCAGAGGGGGGGAGCAGTTCTTC. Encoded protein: CASTRGGEQFF.

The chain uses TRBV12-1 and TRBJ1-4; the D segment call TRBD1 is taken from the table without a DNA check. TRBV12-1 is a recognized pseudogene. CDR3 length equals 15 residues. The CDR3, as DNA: TGTGCCAGCAGCTCCCCTCACAGGGGGCGGGAAAAACTGTTTTTT. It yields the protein CASSSPHRGREKLFF.

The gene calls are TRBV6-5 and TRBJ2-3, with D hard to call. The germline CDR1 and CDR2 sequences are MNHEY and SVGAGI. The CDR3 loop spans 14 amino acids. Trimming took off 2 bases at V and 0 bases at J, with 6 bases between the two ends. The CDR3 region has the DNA TGTGCCAGCAGTTACAGGTCTAGCACAGATACGCAGTATTTT. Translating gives CASSYRSSTDTQYF.

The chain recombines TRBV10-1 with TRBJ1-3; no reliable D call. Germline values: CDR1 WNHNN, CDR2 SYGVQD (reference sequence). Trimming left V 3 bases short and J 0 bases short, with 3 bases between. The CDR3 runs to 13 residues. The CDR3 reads CASSENSGNTIYF. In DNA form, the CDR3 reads TGCGCCAGCAGTGAAAACTCTGGAAACACCATATATTTT.

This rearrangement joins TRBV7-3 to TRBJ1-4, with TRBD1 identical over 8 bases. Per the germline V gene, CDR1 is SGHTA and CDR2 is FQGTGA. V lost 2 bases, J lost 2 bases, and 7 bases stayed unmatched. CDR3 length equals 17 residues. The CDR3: CASSLWTGRDTNEKLFF. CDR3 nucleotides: TGTGCCAGCAGCTTATGGACAGGGAGGGATACTAATGAAAAACTGTTTTTT.

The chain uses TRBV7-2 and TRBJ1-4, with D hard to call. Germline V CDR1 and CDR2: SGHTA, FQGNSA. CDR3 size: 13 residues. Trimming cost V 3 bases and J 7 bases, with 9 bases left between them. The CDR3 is CASSLGGLEKLFF. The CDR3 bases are TGTGCCAGCAGCTTGGGTGGTCTTGAAAAACTGTTTTTT.

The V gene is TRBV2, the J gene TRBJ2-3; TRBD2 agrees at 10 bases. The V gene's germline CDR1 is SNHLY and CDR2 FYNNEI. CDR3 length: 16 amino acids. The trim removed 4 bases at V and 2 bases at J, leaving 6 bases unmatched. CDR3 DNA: TGTGCCAGCAGTGCCCGACTAGCGGGCACCACAGATACGCAGTATTTT. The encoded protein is CASSARLAGTTDTQYF.

The CDR3 bases are TGTGCCAGCAGTGAAGCGACAGGGTTAAACTATGGCTACACCTTC. Amino acids: CASSEATGLNYGYTF. This chain joins TRBV6-1 and TRBJ1-2; 7 nucleotides agree with TRBD1. The V and J ends lost 0 bases and 2 bases, in that order; junction bases with no gene match: 3. The length of the CDR3 is 15 residues. Germline V gene lookup returns CDR1 MNHNS and CDR2 SASEGT.

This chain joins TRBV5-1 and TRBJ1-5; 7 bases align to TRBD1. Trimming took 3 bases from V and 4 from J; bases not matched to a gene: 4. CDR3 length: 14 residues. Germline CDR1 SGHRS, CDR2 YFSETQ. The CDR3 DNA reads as TGCGCCAGCAGCTCGGGACAGCTTAATCAGCCCCAGCATTTT. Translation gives CASSSGQLNQPQHF. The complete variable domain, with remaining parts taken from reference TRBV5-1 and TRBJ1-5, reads KAGVTQTPRYLIKTRGQQVTLSCSPISGHRSVSWYQQTPGQGLQFLFEYFSETQRNKGNFPGRFSGRQFSNSRSEMNVSTLELGDSALYLCASSSGQLNQPQHFGDGTRLSIL.